Shown below are 11 T cell receptor beta chains from a single sample sequenced in a study of T cells in Graves' hyperthyroidism and ophthalmopathy. TCR beta CDR3 region amplification was performed from RNA transcripts. HTBI primers were used for first-round RT-PCR of the TCR CDR3. From the multiplex PCR reads, TCRdb called clonotypes with MiXCR, one entry per CDR3 protein. The data hold about 560,000 distinct CDR3 sequences, with 35% to 55% observed a single time. Sequenced material: peripheral blood or thyroid tissue (not recorded which). Receptors originate from a woman aged 18-35 years with Graves' hyperthyroidism.

This clonotype was picked up a small number of times. The chain joins TRBV19 to TRBJ1-3; no definite D call. Per germline, CDR1 LNHDA and CDR2 SQIVND (reference sequence). CDR3 size: 13 residues. V was clipped by 9 bases and J by 4 bases, with 13 bases between them. The CDR3 loop reads CASEDPWGNTIYF. Here the CDR3 DNA reads TGTGCCAGCGAAGACCCTTGGGGAAACACCATATATTTT.

The V gene is TRBV2, the J gene TRBJ2-7; D is ambiguous. Germline CDR1 SNHLY, CDR2 FYNNEI. V gave up 6 bases and J gave up 7 bases, with 10 bases separating them. The CDR3 length is 11 residues. CDR3 region: CASSTPWEQYF. The CDR3 region has the DNA TGTGCCAGCAGCACCCCTTGGGAGCAGTACTTC.

About this clonotype: A much larger clone differs from this one at a single base, so this may be a read error. The genes are TRBV7-8 and TRBJ2-7; no definite D call. This CDR3 has 13 residues. Germline V gene sequence: CDR1 SGHVS, CDR2 FQNEAQ. V was pared by 5 bases and J by 2 bases, with 10 bases between. CDR3 loop: CASSPIGTYEQYF. In nucleotides, the CDR3 is TGTGCCAGCAGCCCCATAGGTACCTACGAGCAGTACTTC.

This clonotype appeared many times. The chain is built from TRBV2 and TRBJ1-1; D not certain. V lost 4 bases and J 0 bases, leaving 9 bases between the germline ends. The CDR3 has 14 amino acids. Germline values: CDR1 SNHLY, CDR2 FYNNEI. The CDR3 region has the DNA TGTGCCAGCAGTGGCGCCAGGTTGAACACTGAAGCTTTCTTT. Protein: CASSGARLNTEAFF.

The rearrangement uses TRBV7-9 and TRBJ1-1; D possibly corresponds to TRBD1 (5 bases). The CDR3 is made up of 15 amino acids. Germline V gene sequence: CDR1 SEHNR, CDR2 FQNEAQ (reference sequence). The germline V and J ends were trimmed by 1 base and 5 bases, with 14 bases remaining between them. CDR3 in amino acids: CASSLGGGGWTEAFF. The CDR3 DNA sequence: TGTGCCAGCAGCTTAGGTGGGGGGGGGTGGACTGAAGCTTTCTTT.

This clonotype appeared a few times. This chain connects TRBV20-1 to TRBJ1-6; possible D gene TRBD1, 6 bases. Germline values: CDR1 DFQATT, CDR2 SNEGSKA (reference sequence). The CDR3 is 15 residues long. The V gene lost 5 bases and the J gene lost 7 bases, with 18 bases spanning the gap. CDR3 sequence (DNA): TGCAGTGCTGTTCAGGGGTACTTTCAGAATTCACCCCTCCACTTT. The encoded protein is CSAVQGYFQNSPLHF.

The V and J genes are TRBV9 and TRBJ1-2; maybe TRBD1 (5 bases). Germline V gene sequence: CDR1 SGDLS, CDR2 YYNGEE. With 7 bases removed from V and 7 bases from J, the gap between germline ends came to 17 bases. The CDR3 is made up of 13 amino acids. The CDR3 protein is CASSPAIRVGYTF. The CDR3 coding sequence is TGTGCCAGCTCACCCGCGATCAGGGTTGGCTACACCTTC.

The rearrangement joins TRBV20-1 to TRBJ1-6; D not certain. CDR1 and CDR2 from the germline V gene are DFQATT and SNEGSKA (reference sequence). The V and J ends lost 2 bases and 5 bases respectively, with 16 bases between them. This CDR3 spans 16 amino acids. CDR3 residues: CSARQVEMRDNSPLHF. The CDR3, as DNA: TGCAGTGCTAGACAGGTTGAAATGAGGGATAATTCACCCCTCCACTTT.

This clonotype has at least ten counts. The genes are TRBV2 and TRBJ1-5; perhaps TRBD1 as D (5 bases). The length of the CDR3 is 13 residues. Per the germline V gene, CDR1 is SNHLY and CDR2 is FYNNEI. Trimming pared 7 bases from V and 3 bases from J, leaving 10 bases between. DNA for the CDR3: TGTGCCAGCACCCCGGGACCCAATCAGCCCCAGCATTTT. Translated: CASTPGPNQPQHF.

In regard to this clonotype: This may arise from a read error, as a much more abundant clone is one base away. The chain carries TRBV10-3 and TRBJ2-6; tentatively, D is TRBD1 (5 bases). CDR3 length equals 16 residues. The germline CDR1 and CDR2 sequences are ENHRY and SYGVKD. The CDR3 loop reads CAVSSIQVSGANVLTF. DNA of the CDR3: TGTGCCGTCAGTTCAATACAGGTCTCTGGGGCCAACGTCCTGACTTTC.

This clonotype has a count of ten or more. V gene TRBV14 combines with J gene TRBJ1-2, with D possibly TRBD1 on 5 matching bases. This CDR3 contains 17 residues. V lost 1 base and J 2 bases, leaving 17 bases between the germline ends. CDR1 is SGHDN and CDR2 is FVKESK in the germline V gene. The CDR3 DNA sequence: TGTGCCAGCAGCCAAGGTGGGGTCGACAGACTAAACTATGGCTACACCTTC. Translated, it gives CASSQGGVDRLNYGYTF.